The following is a T cell receptor (beta chain) sequence with its context. The source of the sample is a study of patients and donors after allogeneic stem cell transplantation. One entry per CDR3 protein results from TCRdb running MiXCR on the RT-PCR reads. The sample has roughly 200,000 distinct CDR3 sequences, around two fifths seen once. CDR1 is KGHDR, CDR2 SFDVKD, per germline. Trimming took 0 bases from V and 0 from J; bases not matched to a gene: 4. The CDR3 contains 18 residues. The TCR comes from a human donor who was either an allogeneic HSCT recipient or a stem cell or donor lymphocyte infusion donor (not recorded which). It is not recorded whose cells these are; they may come from a transplant donor. V usage is TRBV24-1 and J usage is TRBJ2-2; 9 bases agree with TRBD1. Input material: blood, either unsorted or a sorted T cell fraction (not recorded which). This CDR3 reads CATSDLGTGSANTGELFF. CDR3 coding DNA: TGTGCCACCAGTGATTTGGGGACAGGGAGCGCGAACACCGGGGAGCTGTTTTTT.